Listed here is a single T cell receptor beta chain. The data derive from a study of blood T cell repertoires in COVID-19. How the authors handled the data: The assay estimated nucleated cells by amplifying reference gene primers. Assay used: immunoSEQ multiplex PCR; TCRdb lists only in-frame clones, some missing. V, J and clone size are those of that table, while D and trimming were read from the DNA. This sample carries 35,000 or so clones, around nine tenths of them seen once, and the ten largest clones take 60% to 80%. V gave up 3 bases and J gave up 2 bases, with 13 bases separating them. This CDR3 is 15 amino acids long. Per germline, CDR1 LNHDA and CDR2 SQIVND (reference sequence).

This chain links TRBV19 with TRBJ1-2; D ambiguous. This sequence was found in a man between 70 and 80 years old with acute or convalescent COVID-19. Sequencing was carried out using peripheral blood. CDR3 residues: CASSMTGLENYGYTF. Written as DNA, the CDR3 is TGTGCCAGTAGTATGACGGGGTTGGAGAACTATGGCTACACCTTC.